The TCR beta chain described here comes from a study of blood T cell repertoires in COVID-19. Study-level background: Nucleic acid was either cDNA or gDNA, and it came from T cells, B-cell-depleted T cells, or PBMCs.

The CDR3 has 13 amino acids. The repertoire was sequenced with immunoSEQ multiplex PCR; TCRdb's copy has only in-frame clones and lacks some. The sample holds more than 75,000 clones, roughly 88% seen once. Specimen: peripheral blood. The origin of this receptor is a woman between 65 and 79 years old with acute or convalescent COVID-19. The chain joins TRBV21-1 to TRBJ1-2; the table's TRBD1 call for D was not verified on the DNA. TRBV21-1 is an annotated pseudogene. CDR3 nucleotides: TGTGCCAGCAGCTATACAGGGGTCTATGGCTACACCTTC. This gives the protein CASSYTGVYGYTF.